One and the same sample provided the 22 T cell receptor beta chains below, sequenced in a study of human T cells and chemical hapten exposure. The time point denotes: pre-sensitization, week 0. Treatment here: therapeutic diphenylcyclopropenone sensitization with weekly scalp DPC. TCRdb re-called the RACE reads with MiXCR, one entry per CDR3 protein. This table has tens of thousands of distinct CDR3 sequences, around 7% appearing once. The sequencing here drew on whole blood, taken in connection with sensitization to the hapten diphenylcyclopropenone (DPC). The receptors originated from a woman in her twenties or thirties with alopecia areata. Some clones in this sample may be carry-over from other donors' samples.

The sample holds many counts of this clonotype. The chain has TRBV13 and TRBJ2-1; a possible D gene is TRBD2 (6 bases). The CDR3 has 17 residues. V lost 4 bases to trimming and J lost 9 bases, with 25 bases between them. Germline V lookup: CDR1 PRHDT, CDR2 FYEKMQ (reference sequence). The CDR3 protein is CASSSARDPIYGPEQFF. The CDR3 DNA sequence: TGTGCCAGCAGCTCCGCGCGGGACCCAATATACGGTCCTGAGCAGTTCTTC.

This clonotype was counted ten times or more. V gene TRBV7-2 combines with J gene TRBJ2-7, with 11 bases that match TRBD1. V shed 5 bases and J 2 bases; nucleotides not matched to a gene: 5. There are 15 residues in the CDR3. The V gene's germline CDR1 is SGHTA and CDR2 FQGNSA. In DNA, the CDR3 is TGTGCCAGCAGCCCCACGGGACAGGGGGCCTACGAGCAGTACTTC. This translates into CASSPTGQGAYEQYF.

This clonotype came up many times. This chain uses TRBV13 with TRBJ2-2; D is unclear. Germline CDR1 PRHDT, CDR2 FYEKMQ (reference sequence). This CDR3 spans 14 amino acids. With 0 bases removed from V and 5 bases from J, the gap between germline ends came to 7 bases. The CDR3, as DNA: TGTGCCAGCAGCTTAGGTGGTGGAACCGGGGAGCTGTTTTTT. It encodes CASSLGGGTGELFF. The entire variable domain, with the rest obtained from reference TRBV13 and TRBJ2-2, is as follows: AAGVIQSPRHLIKEKRETATLKCYPIPRHDTVYWYQQGPGQDPQFLISFYEKMQSDKGSIPDRFSAQQFSDYHSELNMSSLELGDSALYFCASSLGGGTGELFFGEGSRLTVL.

In its sample, this clonotype was seen a few times. The J gene is TRBJ1-6, the V gene TRBV5-1; 9 nucleotides agree with TRBD1. The J segment lost 8 bases and the V segment lost 5 bases, leaving 5 bases of the junction unmatched. The CDR3 sequence is 14 residues long. Per the germline V gene, CDR1 is SGHRS and CDR2 is YFSETQ. CDR3 bases: TGCGCCAGCAGTCCGGGACAGGGATATTCACCCCTCCACTTT. Translation gives CASSPGQGYSPLHF.

Ten or more counts support this clonotype. The J gene is TRBJ1-1, the V gene TRBV6-6; D is unresolved. The CDR3 contains 13 residues. V was cut by 6 bases and J by 6 bases, with 14 bases left in between. The germline V gene has CDR1 MNHNY and CDR2 SVGAGI (reference sequence). The CDR3 loop reads CASRTIRAPEAFF. The CDR3 region has the DNA TGTGCCAGCAGGACAATTAGAGCCCCTGAAGCTTTCTTT.

For this clonotype: A read error is possible here, since a much larger clone lies one base away. In this CDR3 the conserved last residue, phenylalanine or tryptophan, is missing, so a read error is likely. The V gene is TRBV7-6, the J gene TRBJ2-7; D ambiguous. This CDR3 is 14 amino acids long. With 3 bases removed from V and 5 bases from J, the gap between germline ends came to 14 bases. Germline CDR1 SGHVS, CDR2 FNYEAQ. The CDR3: CASSLTVPRDEQYL. The DNA of the CDR3 is TGTGCCAGCAGCTTGACGGTCCCAAGGGACGAGCAGTACTTG.

This clonotype was recorded at least ten times. The chain couples TRBV20-1 to TRBJ1-5, with D uncertain. The germline CDR1 and CDR2 sequences are DFQATT and SNEGSKA (reference sequence). The CDR3 consists of 14 residues. The V gene lost 6 bases and the J gene lost 2 bases, with 14 bases spanning the gap. The CDR3 nucleotides are TGCAGTGCGGAGTCGCGGGGTGGCAATCAGCCCCAGCATTTT. Translation: CSAESRGGNQPQHF.

This clonotype was detected many times. The J gene is TRBJ1-2, the V gene TRBV20-1; TRBD1 agrees at 7 bases. Germline CDR1 DFQATT, CDR2 SNEGSKA (reference sequence). After removal of 5 bases from V and 3 bases from J, the junction contained 12 bases not matched to a gene. The CDR3 contains 15 residues. For the CDR3, the DNA is TGCAGTGCTTCTGACAGGGAGGCGGCCTACTATGGCTACACCTTC. Amino acid sequence: CSASDREAAYYGYTF.

This clonotype showed up just a few times. The chain joins TRBV12-3 or TRBV12-4 to TRBJ1-1; D may be TRBD1 (6 bases). Trimming cost V 6 bases and J 1 base, with 9 bases left between them. The CDR3 sequence is 13 residues long. The DNA for the CDR3 is TGTGCCAGCAGCGCGACAGGGAACACTGAAGCTTTCTTT. This sequence encodes CASSATGNTEAFF.

This clonotype turned up a few times. This chain uses TRBV5-4 with TRBJ2-3; possible D gene TRBD1, 6 bases. V lost 3 bases, J lost 3 bases, and 17 bases lay in between. Per germline, CDR1 SGHNT and CDR2 YYREEE (reference sequence). This CDR3 has 16 amino acids. CDR3: CASSSQGSSGTDTQYF. CDR3 nucleotide sequence: TGTGCCAGCAGCTCACAGGGTAGCTCCGGGACAGATACGCAGTATTTT.

Ten or more counts support this clonotype. The chain joins TRBV10-3 to TRBJ2-3, with 7 bases aligning to TRBD2. Trimming removed 7 bases from V and 3 bases from J; junction bases left unmatched: 13. Germline CDR1 is ENHRY and CDR2 is SYGVKD. This CDR3 is 16 amino acids long. CDR3 bases: TGTGCCATCACAAGCCGAACGGGGGGTTCAACAGATACGCAGTATTTT. Protein sequence: CAITSRTGGSTDTQYF.

This clonotype occurred many times. The V call is TRBV29-1, the J call TRBJ2-7; D is unclear. Germline CDR1 reads SQVTM; CDR2 reads ANQGSEA. The CDR3 is 13 amino acids. Trimming cost V 4 bases and J 0 bases, with 10 bases left between them. The CDR3 DNA is TGCAGCGTTGGCACAATAAGCTCCTACGAGCAGTACTTC. This sequence encodes CSVGTISSYEQYF.

There are many counts of this clonotype. The CDR3, as DNA: TGTGCCAGCAGCCGAGGGACAGGGTTTGCCTACGAGCAGTACTTC. Translating it yields CASSRGTGFAYEQYF. V is TRBV11-2 and J is TRBJ2-7; TRBD1 aligns across 9 bases. Germline V gives CDR1 SGHAT, CDR2 FQNNGV. CDR3 length: 15 amino acids. V trimming: 5 bases; J trimming: 2 bases; junction bases outside the gene matches: 7.

This clonotype was observed many times. The CDR3 loop is CASSWGLETDTQYF. In nucleotides, the CDR3 is TGTGCCAGCAGCTGGGGACTAGAGACAGATACGCAGTATTTT. J is TRBJ2-3 and V is TRBV7-8; 8 nucleotides align to TRBD2. Germline V CDR1 and CDR2: SGHVS, FQNEAQ. V lost 4 bases and J lost 3; bases outside the gene matches: 3. This CDR3 has 14 residues.

The V gene is TRBV5-1, the J gene TRBJ1-1; maybe TRBD1 (6 bases). V was shortened by 0 bases and J by 5 bases, with 14 bases between the two germline ends. The CDR3 covers 15 residues. Germline V lookup: CDR1 SGHRS, CDR2 YFSETQ. DNA for the CDR3: TGCGCCAGCAGCTTGGGGGCAGGGGATGTAACTGAAGCTTTCTTT. Translating gives CASSLGAGDVTEAFF.

This clonotype occurred many times. The rearrangement uses TRBV5-5 and TRBJ1-1; no clear D. This CDR3 comprises 11 residues. V was pared by 6 bases and J by 1 base, with 4 bases between. The germline V gene has CDR1 SGHKS and CDR2 YYEKEE (reference sequence). In DNA form, the CDR3 reads TGTGCCAGCAATAAGAACACTGAAGCTTTCTTT. Translated: CASNKNTEAFF.

At least ten counts were recorded for this clonotype. This sequence joins TRBV5-1 and TRBJ1-1, with D maybe TRBD1 (5 bases). The CDR3 extends over 14 amino acids. Trimming removed 6 bases at V and 1 base at J, with 13 bases between. Germline V gives CDR1 SGHRS, CDR2 YFSETQ. The CDR3 nucleotides are TGCGCCAGCACCTTCTCCGGGGGGAACACTGAAGCTTTCTTT. Encoded protein: CASTFSGGNTEAFF.

This clonotype was detected many times. The rearrangement links TRBV15 to TRBJ1-1; no firm D call. In germline, CDR1 is LNHNV, CDR2 YYDKDF (reference sequence). The CDR3 totals 17 residues. The V and J ends lost 0 bases and 4 bases respectively, with 18 bases between them. The CDR3 protein is CATSRDIFSPGGTEAFF. CDR3 bases: TGTGCCACCAGCAGAGATATATTTTCCCCTGGCGGCACTGAAGCTTTCTTT.

The CDR3, as DNA: TGTGCCAGCAGTTTAGGGGACAGGGGGACTGAAGCTTTCTTT. It is translated as CASSLGDRGTEAFF. V is TRBV12-3 or TRBV12-4 and J is TRBJ1-1; 11 bases agree with TRBD1. This CDR3 is built from 14 residues. Trimming removed 1 base from V and 5 bases from J; junction bases left unmatched: 0.

The rearrangement links TRBV20-1 to TRBJ1-2; D is undetermined. Germline values: CDR1 DFQATT, CDR2 SNEGSKA (reference sequence). The CDR3 has 12 residues. V lost 4 bases to trimming and J lost 2 bases, with 8 bases between them. CDR3 loop: CSAKDRNYGYTF. For the CDR3, the DNA is TGCAGTGCTAAAGACCGCAACTATGGCTACACCTTC.

At least ten counts were recorded for this clonotype. The genes are TRBV29-1 and TRBJ1-1; D gene uncertain. V lost 3 bases and J lost 4, with 15 bases in between. The CDR3 length is 14 residues. Germline V lookup: CDR1 SQVTM, CDR2 ANQGSEA. The CDR3 sequence: CSVDSWVVGTEAFF. The CDR3 DNA reads as TGCAGCGTTGACTCGTGGGTAGTCGGCACTGAAGCTTTCTTT. Supplemented by reference TRBV29-1 and TRBJ1-1, the full variable domain reads SAVISQKPSRDICQRGTSLTIQCQVDSQVTMMFWYRQQPGQSLTLIATANQGSEATYESGFVIDKFPISRPNLTFSTLTVSNMSPEDSSIYLCSVDSWVVGTEAFFGQGTRLTVV.

This clonotype was observed at least ten times. The chain uses TRBV6-5 and TRBJ1-5; 9 nucleotides agree with TRBD1. Germline values: CDR1 MNHEY, CDR2 SVGAGI. The length of the CDR3 is 15 residues. V trimming: 7 bases; J trimming: 2 bases; junction bases outside the gene matches: 6. CDR3 bases: TGTGCCAGCACTACAAGGACAGGGGGCAATCAGCCCCAGCATTTT. Encoded protein: CASTTRTGGNQPQHF.